This TCR beta chain comes out of a study of blood T cell repertoires in COVID-19. How the authors handled the data: Amplification with reference gene primers provided the estimates of nucleated cell counts. The protocol was immunoSEQ multiplex PCR, while the TCRdb copy is restricted to in-frame clones and leaves out a portion. V and J calls plus clone size are reproduced from that table; the DNA served to infer D and trimming. The data show tens of thousands of clones, with 80% to 90% seen just once and roughly 5% held by the top ten. Germline V gene sequence: CDR1 SNHLY, CDR2 FYNNEI. Trimming took off 1 base at V and 4 bases at J, with 15 bases between the two ends. The CDR3 covers 16 residues.

The J gene is TRBJ2-3, the V gene TRBV2; D not resolved. Specimen: peripheral blood. The TCR sequence derives from a human donor in a cohort sampled during active COVID-19. In DNA form, the CDR3 reads TGTGCCAGCAGTGAAGGCCGCGCGGAATTTTCAGATACGCAGTATTTT. Translated, it gives CASSEGRAEFSDTQYF.